The present TCR beta chain was sequenced within a study of response to subunit inactivated influenza vaccine. TCRdb recomputed calls from the RT-PCR reads with MiXCR, one row per CDR3 protein. The data hold approximately 500,000 distinct CDR3 sequences, with approximately 24% observed a single time. V was shortened by 1 base and J by 7 bases, with 13 bases between the two germline ends. CDR3 length equals 14 residues. Germline V gene lookup returns CDR1 SEHNR and CDR2 FQNEAQ (reference sequence). This clonotype turned up a few times. These data were also filed under a second study, of T cells expressing NK-cell markers. That source adds: 5'RACE template switching with UMIs produced the TCR beta cDNA. The CD3+CD56-NKG2C+ fraction was also led by these clonotypes in a few donors.

The chain employs TRBV7-9 and TRBJ1-1; possibly TRBD1 for D (6 bases). The TCR was taken from a man in his fifties or sixties who received an inactivated influenza vaccine. Sequencing was performed on CD4+ T cells sorted from PBMCs, taken less than 13 days after vaccination. CDR3 in DNA: TGTGCCAGCAGCTTAGAGGGGGGCAGCTTTGAAGCTTTCTTT. Translating it yields CASSLEGGSFEAFF.